Listed below are T cell receptor beta chains from one sample, sequenced in a study of blood T cell repertoires in COVID-19. Measured with immunoSEQ multiplex PCR; TCRdb has only the in-frame clones, and not every one. The sample shows 150,000 to 200,000 clones, approximately 87% of them seen only once. Material for sequencing was peripheral blood. These receptors were collected from a woman between 18 and 29 years old who had recovered from COVID-19. Both conserved end residues are part of each CDR3.

>TRBJ2-5|TRBV7-8
CASSLRGGAAQETQYF
>TRBJ1-1|TRBV5-1
CASSSATGTSEAFF
>TRBJ1-2|TRBV7-9
CASTVHRQDYGYTF
>TRBJ2-1|TRBV5-5
CASSLVREQFF
>TRBJ1-2|TRBV5-6
CASSLGAGQDGYTF
>TRBJ2-2|TRBV7-6
CASSLARDRVGAGELFF
>TRBJ2-1|TRBV6-2/TRBV6-3
CASSSSGGDEQFF
>TRBJ1-3|TRBV11-3
CASSLGPQVSSGNTIYF
>TRBJ2-3|TRBV9
CASARGGTDTQYF
>TRBJ2-2|TRBV19
CASSIRPGLAPTGELFF
>TRBJ2-1|TRBV6-6
CASSLRGPGEQFF
>TRBJ1-3|TRBV7-2
CASSLQRDSGNTIYF
>TRBJ2-2|TRBV24-1
CATSDSRPGLGNTGELFF
>TRBJ1-5|TRBV19
CASSIYGQGTSNQPQHF
>TRBJ1-5|TRBV25-1
CASSESGRGRDQPQHF
>TRBJ1-2|TRBV4-3
CASSQDRQGRNYGYTF
>TRBJ2-2|TRBV9
CASSVGLPYTGELFF
>TRBJ2-4|TRBV10-1
CASSGPGNRLLAKNIQYF
>TRBJ1-1|TRBV7-8
CASSFDRPVNTEAFF
>TRBJ1-3|TRBV2
CASSAGQGYPGNTIYF
>TRBJ2-2|TRBV25-1
CASSETSGSNTGELFF
>TRBJ2-4|TRBV6-2/TRBV6-3
CASSAREGRGIQYF
>TRBJ2-5|TRBV24-1
CATSDPPSGTQETQYF